Presented here are 21 T cell receptor beta chains from one specimen sequenced in a study of T cell responses to AZD1222 COVID-19 vaccine. Assay: immunoSEQ multiplex PCR; the TCRdb copy retains only in-frame clones and omits some. The repertoire holds 120,000 to 150,000 clones, with approximately 86% as singletons. The specimen was peripheral blood, collected on day 0 of AZD1222 vaccination. Receptors originate from an adult in good health.

Concerning this clone: Other DNA sequences in the sample encode the same CDR3. This sequence joins TRBV5-1 and TRBJ2-3, with D possibly being TRBD1 or TRBD2 (6 bases each). V was clipped by 1 base and J by 1 base, with 10 bases between them. The V gene's germline CDR1 is SGHRS and CDR2 YFSETQ. This CDR3 region has 15 residues. CDR3 bases: TGCGCCAGCAGCTTGAGGGGGGTAGGCACAGATACGCAGTATTTT. Translated, it gives CASSLRGVGTDTQYF.

The sample holds a few counts of this clone. The chain employs TRBV14 and TRBJ1-2; D is ambiguous. Germline V lookup: CDR1 SGHDN, CDR2 FVKESK. V was pared by 1 base and J by 6 bases, with 9 bases between. The CDR3 has 13 amino acids. The CDR3 sequence: CASSQVGSHGYTF. CDR3 nucleotide sequence: TGTGCCAGCAGCCAAGTAGGTAGTCATGGCTACACCTTC.

This chain connects TRBV5-1 to TRBJ1-2; no reliable D call. Germline V gene sequence: CDR1 SGHRS, CDR2 YFSETQ. Trimming removed 0 bases from V and 8 bases from J, with 11 bases in between. The CDR3 is 13 amino acids. The CDR3 protein is CASSLAGSGGYTF. The CDR3 DNA is TGCGCCAGCAGCTTGGCCGGATCGGGGGGCTACACCTTC.

J is TRBJ2-6 and V is TRBV18, with D perhaps matching TRBD2 (5 bases). The germline V gene has CDR1 KGHSH and CDR2 LQKENI. This CDR3 region has 18 residues. V lost 6 bases and J 0 bases, leaving 18 bases between the germline ends. CDR3 in DNA: TGTGCCAGCTCCCGGGGAGTTCCTTTGGCCTCTGGGGCCAACGTCCTGACTTTC. It encodes CASSRGVPLASGANVLTF.

The chain uses TRBV6-5 and TRBJ1-5; D remains ambiguous. Germline CDR1 and CDR2: MNHEY and SVGAGI. V shed 4 bases and J shed 6 bases, with 10 bases lying between them. The CDR3 sequence is 13 residues long. The CDR3, as DNA: TGTGCCAGCAGTTCCCTTTTTGGTCAGCCCCAGCATTTT. This translates into CASSSLFGQPQHF.

J is TRBJ1-1 and V is TRBV10-3; the match to TRBD1 covers 9 bases. The CDR3 covers 12 residues. Germline trimming cut 3 bases from V and 8 bases from J; bases unmatched to any gene: 1. Looked up from germline, CDR1 is ENHRY and CDR2 is SYGVKD. CDR3 sequence: CAISDGTGEAFF. The CDR3 region has the DNA TGTGCCATCAGTGACGGGACAGGGGAAGCTTTCTTT.

This chain joins TRBV27 and TRBJ1-5, with 8 bases matching TRBD1. In germline, CDR1 is MNHEY, CDR2 SMNVEV (reference sequence). Losses at the gene ends were 6 bases for V and 2 bases for J; bases not matched to a gene: 6. The CDR3 runs 15 residues. The CDR3 sequence: CASRDRAWGNQPQHF. CDR3 in DNA: TGTGCCAGCAGGGACAGGGCGTGGGGCAATCAGCCCCAGCATTTT.

Only a few counts were recorded for this clone. V and J are TRBV7-2 and TRBJ1-1; D gene uncertain. The CDR3 spans 14 residues. Deletions cut 3 bases from V and 0 bases from J, with 8 bases between. Germline assignment: CDR1 SGHTA and CDR2 FQGNSA. In DNA, the CDR3 is TGTGCCAGCAGCTTCATATCACTGAACACTGAAGCTTTCTTT. The encoded protein is CASSFISLNTEAFF.

This chain uses TRBV5-1 with TRBJ2-3; 14 bases agree with TRBD2. Germline V gene lookup returns CDR1 SGHRS and CDR2 YFSETQ. The CDR3 has 15 residues. Losses at the gene ends were 9 bases for V and 6 bases for J; bases not matched to a gene: 9. CDR3 residues: CATRAGTSGSDTQYF. The CDR3 bases are TGCGCCACGAGGGCTGGGACTAGCGGGAGTGATACGCAGTATTTT.

This chain links TRBV6-5 with TRBJ2-1, with 9 bases that match TRBD1. In germline, CDR1 is MNHEY, CDR2 SVGAGI. This CDR3 is 15 amino acids long. V shed 1 base and J 4 bases; nucleotides not matched to a gene: 2. The CDR3 sequence is CASSYLGQGYNEQFF. The CDR3 DNA is TGTGCCAGCAGTTACTTGGGACAGGGTTACAATGAGCAGTTCTTC.

The chain has TRBV5-1 and TRBJ2-5, with D possibly matching TRBD2 (6 bases). This CDR3 has 13 residues. Germline V lookup: CDR1 SGHRS, CDR2 YFSETQ. Trimming stripped 4 bases from V and 3 bases from J, with 10 bases between. The CDR3 DNA is TGCGCCAGCAGCCGTAGCGGAAAAGAGACCCAGTACTTC. This sequence encodes CASSRSGKETQYF. The entire variable domain, with the rest obtained from reference TRBV5-1 and TRBJ2-5, is as follows: KAGVTQTPRYLIKTRGQQVTLSCSPISGHRSVSWYQQTPGQGLQFLFEYFSETQRNKGNFPGRFSGRQFSNSRSEMNVSTLELGDSALYLCASSRSGKETQYFGPGTRLLVL.

V is TRBV18 and J is TRBJ2-7; 10 nucleotides line up with TRBD1. V lost 3 bases, J lost 1 base, and 6 bases stayed unmatched. The CDR3 contains 16 residues. Germline values: CDR1 KGHSH, CDR2 LQKENI. The CDR3 reads CASSPRQGAISYEQYF. The DNA of the CDR3 is TGTGCCAGCTCACCCCGACAGGGGGCGATATCCTACGAGCAGTACTTC.

The V gene is TRBV6-5, the J gene TRBJ2-5; D tentatively reads TRBD1 or TRBD2 (5 bases each). Germline CDR1 reads MNHEY; CDR2 reads SVGAGI. The V gene lost 5 bases and the J gene lost 6 bases, with 16 bases spanning the gap. The CDR3 totals 14 residues. The CDR3 nucleotides are TGTGCCAGCAGTCGCCGGGGCCCGTTTAAGACCCAGTACTTC. Protein: CASSRRGPFKTQYF.

V usage is TRBV28 and J usage is TRBJ1-4; possible D gene TRBD1, 5 bases. The V end was cut by 6 bases, the J end by 8 bases, with 19 bases between. From germline, CDR1 is MDHEN and CDR2 SYDVKM. The CDR3 spans 15 residues. The CDR3, as DNA: TGTGCCAGCAGCCGGTCAGGGTCCGGTTGGGAAAAACTGTTTTTT. Its translation: CASSRSGSGWEKLFF.

Judged by abundance, this clone is medium-sized (0.01 to 0.1%). Distinct nucleotide sequences in the sample also encode this CDR3. CDR3: CASSIGLAGPSSYEQYF. CDR3 bases: TGTGCCAGTAGTATTGGACTAGCGGGACCGAGCTCCTACGAGCAGTACTTC. The rearrangement joins TRBV19 to TRBJ2-7; 12 bases align to TRBD2. The germline V gene has CDR1 LNHDA and CDR2 SQIVND (reference sequence). Germline trimming cut 3 bases from V and 0 bases from J; bases unmatched to any gene: 6. This CDR3 comprises 17 residues. Full variable domain (missing parts from reference TRBV19 and TRBJ2-7): DGGITQSPKYLFRKEGQNVTLSCEQNLNHDAMYWYRQDPGQGLRLIYYSQIVNDFQKGDIAEGYSVSREKKESFPLTVTSAQKNPTAFYLCASSIGLAGPSSYEQYFGPGTRLTVT.

The chain joins TRBV18 to TRBJ2-5; no firm D call. CDR1 and CDR2 (germline): KGHSH, LQKENI. The CDR3 is 12 amino acids. V lost 4 bases to trimming and J lost 3 bases, with 6 bases between them. CDR3 residues: CASSRQEETQYF. The CDR3 DNA sequence: TGTGCCAGCTCACGCCAGGAAGAGACCCAGTACTTC.

The chain carries TRBV29-1 and TRBJ2-2; D is ambiguous. Trimming removed 4 bases at V and 1 base at J, with 7 bases between. Germline CDR1 is SQVTM and CDR2 is ANQGSEA. This CDR3 spans 13 amino acids. The DNA for the CDR3 is TGCAGCGTTGTACCAGGGAACACCGGGGAGCTGTTTTTT. Encoded protein: CSVVPGNTGELFF.

This clone was counted between two and nine times. The gene calls are TRBV6-1 and TRBJ1-5; 9 bases fit TRBD1. V shed 0 bases, J shed 7 bases, and the junction held 4 bases outside the gene matches. CDR3 size: 15 residues. Per the germline V gene, CDR1 is MNHNS and CDR2 is SASEGT. The CDR3 reads CASSEAEDRGQPQHF. CDR3 DNA sequence: TGTGCCAGCAGTGAAGCGGAGGACAGGGGCCAGCCCCAGCATTTT.

V usage is TRBV7-8 and J usage is TRBJ1-2; D perhaps matches TRBD1 (6 bases). The germline V and J ends were trimmed by 3 bases and 7 bases, with 18 bases remaining between them. Germline values: CDR1 SGHVS, CDR2 FQNEAQ. This CDR3 has 15 residues. Here the CDR3 reads CASSLGHEEFSGYTF. The CDR3 DNA sequence: TGTGCCAGCAGCTTGGGACATGAAGAGTTTAGTGGCTACACCTTC.

This clone occurred once. The CDR3 is CASRPGLAGAGSYNEQFF. The CDR3, as DNA: TGTGCCAGTAGGCCGGGACTAGCGGGAGCGGGCTCCTACAATGAGCAGTTCTTC. The chain uses TRBV19 and TRBJ2-1; TRBD2 matches 14 bases. The CDR3 length is 18 residues. V trimming: 6 bases; J trimming: 0 bases; junction bases outside the gene matches: 7. Germline CDR1 is LNHDA and CDR2 is SQIVND (reference sequence). Combining the CDR3 with reference TRBV19 and TRBJ2-1 gives the whole variable domain DGGITQSPKYLFRKEGQNVTLSCEQNLNHDAMYWYRQDPGQGLRLIYYSQIVNDFQKGDIAEGYSVSREKKESFPLTVTSAQKNPTAFYLCASRPGLAGAGSYNEQFFGPGTRLTVL.

The rearrangement joins TRBV19 to TRBJ2-3; 9 bases are shared with TRBD2. The V segment lost 5 bases and the J segment 6 bases; nucleotides outside the gene matches: 6. There are 14 residues in the CDR3. Germline V gives CDR1 LNHDA, CDR2 SQIVND (reference sequence). The CDR3 nucleotides are TGTGCCAGTAGTCAGGGACTAGCATCTGATACGCAGTATTTT. The encoded protein is CASSQGLASDTQYF.